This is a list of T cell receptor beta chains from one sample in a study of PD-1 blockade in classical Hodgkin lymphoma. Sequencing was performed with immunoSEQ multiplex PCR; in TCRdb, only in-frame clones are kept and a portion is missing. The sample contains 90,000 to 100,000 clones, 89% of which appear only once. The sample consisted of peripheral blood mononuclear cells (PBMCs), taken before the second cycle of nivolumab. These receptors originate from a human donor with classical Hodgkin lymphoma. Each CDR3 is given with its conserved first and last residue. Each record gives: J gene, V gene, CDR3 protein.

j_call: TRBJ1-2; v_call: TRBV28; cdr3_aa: CASSPGTGYPAVTF
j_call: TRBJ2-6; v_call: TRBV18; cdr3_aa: CASSPRYSRAGANVLTF
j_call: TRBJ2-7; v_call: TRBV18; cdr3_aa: CASSSAGAEQYF
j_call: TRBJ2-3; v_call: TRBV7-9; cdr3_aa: CASSLEGLGDTQYF
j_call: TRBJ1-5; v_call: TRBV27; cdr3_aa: CASSLSIKGQGVSVQPQHF
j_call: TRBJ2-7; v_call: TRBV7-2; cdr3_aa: CASSSGQGAIRKYF
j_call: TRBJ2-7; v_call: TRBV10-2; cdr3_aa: CASSLAGVVEQYF
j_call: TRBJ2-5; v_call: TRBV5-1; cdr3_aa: CASSLGAGSQQETQYF
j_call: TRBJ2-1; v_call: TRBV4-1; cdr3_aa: CASSPASGVLNEQFF
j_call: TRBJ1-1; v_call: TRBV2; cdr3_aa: CASSAPGASGNTEAFF
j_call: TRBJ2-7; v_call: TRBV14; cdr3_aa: CASSQAGGYEQYF
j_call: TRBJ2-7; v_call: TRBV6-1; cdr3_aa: CGPGYYEQYF
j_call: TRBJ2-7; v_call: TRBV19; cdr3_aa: CASSPTGTQVGEQYF
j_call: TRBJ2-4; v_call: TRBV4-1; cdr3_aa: CASSQGGLAKNIQYF
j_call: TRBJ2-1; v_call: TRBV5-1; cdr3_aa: CASSLIPQGPSSYNEQFF
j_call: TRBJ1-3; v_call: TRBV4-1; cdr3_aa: CASSQGRGNTIYF
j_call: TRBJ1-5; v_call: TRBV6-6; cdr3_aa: CASSWTTDYQPQHF
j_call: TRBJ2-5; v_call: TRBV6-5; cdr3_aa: CASRPILRQETQYF
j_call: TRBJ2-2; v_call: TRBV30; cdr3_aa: CAWSVRWGSNTGELFF
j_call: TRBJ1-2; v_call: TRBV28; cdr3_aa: CASSLVQEPKKDGYTF
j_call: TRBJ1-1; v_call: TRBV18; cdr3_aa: CASSPATEAFF
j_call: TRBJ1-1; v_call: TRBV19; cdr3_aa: CASSYLYSNTEAFF
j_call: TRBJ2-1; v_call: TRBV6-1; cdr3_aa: CASRRQGLFDEQFF
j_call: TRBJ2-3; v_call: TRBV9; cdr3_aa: CASSVGGGGLDTQYF
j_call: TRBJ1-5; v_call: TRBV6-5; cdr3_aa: CASSYSQYSNQPQHF
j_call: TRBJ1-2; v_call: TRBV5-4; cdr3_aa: CASSFSGGDYGYTF
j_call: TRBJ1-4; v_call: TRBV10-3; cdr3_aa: CAIPTSLPSNEKLFF
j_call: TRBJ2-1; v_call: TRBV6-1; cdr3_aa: CASSLSTRYGEQFF
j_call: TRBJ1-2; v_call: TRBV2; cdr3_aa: CASSERGEYGYTF
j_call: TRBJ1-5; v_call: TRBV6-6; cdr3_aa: CASRAGQGWQPQHF
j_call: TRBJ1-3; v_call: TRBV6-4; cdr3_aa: CASSEIAGNTIYF
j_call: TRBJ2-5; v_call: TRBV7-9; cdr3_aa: CASSLEEGLETQYF
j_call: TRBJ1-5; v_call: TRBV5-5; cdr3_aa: CASSWGRGEQPQHF
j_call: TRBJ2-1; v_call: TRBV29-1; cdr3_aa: CSVDRDRGPREQFF
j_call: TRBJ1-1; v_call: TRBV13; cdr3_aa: CASSLGLLQNTEAFF
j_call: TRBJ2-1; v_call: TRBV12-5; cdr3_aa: CASVAGESNEQFF
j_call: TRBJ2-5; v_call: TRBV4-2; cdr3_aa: CASSQGEPGLQETQYF
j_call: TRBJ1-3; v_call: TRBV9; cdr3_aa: CASSAGQGYTIYF
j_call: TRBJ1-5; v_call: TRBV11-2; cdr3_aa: CASSLLPGDQPQHF
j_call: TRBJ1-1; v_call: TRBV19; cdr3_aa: CASRGVRGLGTEAFF
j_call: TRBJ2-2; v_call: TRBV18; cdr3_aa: CASSPPGLAGQDNTGELFF
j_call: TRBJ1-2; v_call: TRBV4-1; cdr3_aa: CASSQALGGIYGYTF
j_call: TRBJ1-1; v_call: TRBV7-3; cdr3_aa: CASSADRDTEAFF
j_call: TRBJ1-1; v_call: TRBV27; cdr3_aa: CASSFSGENTEAFF
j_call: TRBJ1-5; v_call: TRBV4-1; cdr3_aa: CASSQGAGQPQHF
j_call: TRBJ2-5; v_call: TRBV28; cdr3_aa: CASSPTGGGETQYF
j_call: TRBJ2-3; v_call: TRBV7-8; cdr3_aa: CASSLGLAGTDTQYF
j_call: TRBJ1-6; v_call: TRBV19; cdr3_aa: CASSTPVEGNSPLHF
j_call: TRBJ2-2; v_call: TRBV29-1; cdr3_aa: CSVRAETGELFF
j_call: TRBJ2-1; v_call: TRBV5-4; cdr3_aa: CASSSGGLASYNEQFF
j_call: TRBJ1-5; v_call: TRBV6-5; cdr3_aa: CASSYSWGSNQPQHF
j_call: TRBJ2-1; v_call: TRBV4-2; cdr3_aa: CASSQAGTSDPSYNEQFF
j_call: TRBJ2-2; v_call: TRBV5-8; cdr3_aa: CASSFRLGDGELFF
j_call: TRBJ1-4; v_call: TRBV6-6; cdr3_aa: CASSYRQGGDEKLFF